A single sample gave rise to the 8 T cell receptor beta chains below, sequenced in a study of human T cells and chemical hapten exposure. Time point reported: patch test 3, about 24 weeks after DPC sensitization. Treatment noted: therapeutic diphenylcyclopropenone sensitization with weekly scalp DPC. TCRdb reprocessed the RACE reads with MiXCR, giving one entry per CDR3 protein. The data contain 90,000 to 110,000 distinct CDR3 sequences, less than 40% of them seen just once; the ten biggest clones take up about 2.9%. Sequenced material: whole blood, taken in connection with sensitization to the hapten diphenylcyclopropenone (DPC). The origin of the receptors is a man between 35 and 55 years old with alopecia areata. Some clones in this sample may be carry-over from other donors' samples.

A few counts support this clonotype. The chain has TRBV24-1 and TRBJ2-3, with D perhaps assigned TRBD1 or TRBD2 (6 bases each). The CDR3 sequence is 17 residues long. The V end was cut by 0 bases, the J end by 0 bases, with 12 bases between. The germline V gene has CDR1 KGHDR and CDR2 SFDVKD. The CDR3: CATSDLDGGGSTDTQYF. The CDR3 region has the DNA TGTGCCACCAGTGATTTGGACGGAGGGGGTAGCACAGATACGCAGTATTTT.

CDR3 DNA sequence: TGTGCCAGCAGCTTCGACAGGGATAATGAAAAACTGTTTTTT. Translated: CASSFDRDNEKLFF. This chain uses TRBV7-9 with TRBJ1-4, with TRBD1 identical over 7 bases. Germline trimming cut 3 bases from V and 4 bases from J; bases unmatched to any gene: 2. The CDR3 has 14 amino acids. From germline, CDR1 is SEHNR and CDR2 FQNEAQ (reference sequence).

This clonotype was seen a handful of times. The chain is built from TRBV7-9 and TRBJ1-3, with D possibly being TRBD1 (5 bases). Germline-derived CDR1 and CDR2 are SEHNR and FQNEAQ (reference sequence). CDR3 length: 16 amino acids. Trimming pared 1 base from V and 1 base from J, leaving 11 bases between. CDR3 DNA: TGTGCCAGCAGCTTAGGTGCAGGGCGTTCTGGAAACACCATATATTTT. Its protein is CASSLGAGRSGNTIYF.

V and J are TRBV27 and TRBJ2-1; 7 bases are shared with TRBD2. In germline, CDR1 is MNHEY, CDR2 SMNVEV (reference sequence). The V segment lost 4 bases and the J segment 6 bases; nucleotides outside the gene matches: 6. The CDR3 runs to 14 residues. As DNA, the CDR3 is TGTGCCAGCAGTTCCGGACTAGTTGCCAATGAGCAGTTCTTC. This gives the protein CASSSGLVANEQFF.

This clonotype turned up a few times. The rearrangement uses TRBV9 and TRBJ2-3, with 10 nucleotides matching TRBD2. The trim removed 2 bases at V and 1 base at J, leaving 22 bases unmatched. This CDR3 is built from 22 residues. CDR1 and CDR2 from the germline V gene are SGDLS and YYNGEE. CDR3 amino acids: CASSVYPGALAGVSAGTDTQYF. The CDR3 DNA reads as TGTGCCAGCAGCGTGTACCCCGGTGCGCTAGCGGGAGTATCCGCCGGCACAGATACGCAGTATTTT.

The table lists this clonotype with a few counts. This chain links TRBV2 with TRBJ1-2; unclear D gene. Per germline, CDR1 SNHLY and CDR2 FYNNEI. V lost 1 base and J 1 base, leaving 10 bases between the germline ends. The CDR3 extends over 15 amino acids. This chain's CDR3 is CASSEVGIVNYGYTF. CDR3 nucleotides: TGTGCCAGCAGTGAAGTGGGGATCGTTAACTATGGCTACACCTTC.

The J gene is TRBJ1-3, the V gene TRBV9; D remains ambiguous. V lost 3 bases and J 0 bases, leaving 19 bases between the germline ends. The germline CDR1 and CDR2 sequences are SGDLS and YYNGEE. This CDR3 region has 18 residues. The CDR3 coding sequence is TGTGCCAGCAGCGCAGACCCGGCAGGTGTCGGCTCTGGAAACACCATATATTTT. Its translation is CASSADPAGVGSGNTIYF.

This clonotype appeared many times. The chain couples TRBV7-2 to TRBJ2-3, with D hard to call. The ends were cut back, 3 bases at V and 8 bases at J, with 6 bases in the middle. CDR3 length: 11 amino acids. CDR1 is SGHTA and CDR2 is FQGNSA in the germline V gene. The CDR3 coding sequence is TGTGCCAGCAGCTTTAGATTTACGCAGTATTTT. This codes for CASSFRFTQYF.